This TCR beta chain came from a study of post-analysis software for immune sequencing data. Whole-study findings and limits: Elevated frequency relative to controls characterized several TRBV segments in patients, TRBV5-6, TRBV5-1 and TRBV20-1 among them.

Prepared TCR beta cDNA libraries contained unique molecular identifiers. TCRdb independently ran MiXCR on the PCR reads; one entry per CDR3 protein. The sample includes 170,000 or so distinct CDR3 sequences, about 32% seen only once; the top ten take about 1.6%. Germline values: CDR1 MNHNY, CDR2 SVGAGI (reference sequence). Trimming removed 5 bases at V and 4 bases at J, with 22 bases between. The CDR3 is 17 amino acids. This clonotype was detected ten times or more. Its specificity is unknown. This TCR was sampled from a girl aged 10-17 years with multiple sclerosis. The gene calls are TRBV6-6 and TRBJ2-3, with D maybe TRBD2 (5 bases). The sequenced material came from blood. The CDR3 protein is CASSPITTRVYPDTQYF. In DNA, the CDR3 is TGTGCCAGCAGTCCCATAACCACTAGGGTCTATCCAGATACGCAGTATTTT.